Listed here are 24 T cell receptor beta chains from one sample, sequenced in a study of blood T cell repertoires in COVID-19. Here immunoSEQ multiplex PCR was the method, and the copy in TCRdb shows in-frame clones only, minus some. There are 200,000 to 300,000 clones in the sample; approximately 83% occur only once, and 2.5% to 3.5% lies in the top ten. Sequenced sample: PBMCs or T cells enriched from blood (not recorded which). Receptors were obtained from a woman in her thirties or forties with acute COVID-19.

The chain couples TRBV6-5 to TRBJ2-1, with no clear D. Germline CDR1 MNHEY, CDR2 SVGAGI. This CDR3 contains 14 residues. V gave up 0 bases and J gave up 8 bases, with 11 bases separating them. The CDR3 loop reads CASSYSGRQHEQFF. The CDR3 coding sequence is TGTGCCAGCAGTTACTCGGGCCGCCAACATGAGCAGTTCTTC.

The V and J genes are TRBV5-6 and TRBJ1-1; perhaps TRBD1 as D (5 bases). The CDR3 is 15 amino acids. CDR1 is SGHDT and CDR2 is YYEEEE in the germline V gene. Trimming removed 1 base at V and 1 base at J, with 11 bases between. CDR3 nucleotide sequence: TGTGCCAGCAGCTTGTTGACAGCGAGGAACACTGAAGCTTTCTTT. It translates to CASSLLTARNTEAFF.

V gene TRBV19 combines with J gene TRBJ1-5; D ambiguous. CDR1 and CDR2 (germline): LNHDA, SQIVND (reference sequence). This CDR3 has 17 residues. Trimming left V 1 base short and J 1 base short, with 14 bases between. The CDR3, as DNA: TGTGCCAGTAGTATAGTTTTACGATCGGGGAGCAATCAGCCCCAGCATTTT. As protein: CASSIVLRSGSNQPQHF. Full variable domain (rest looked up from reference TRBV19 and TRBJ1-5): DGGITQSPKYLFRKEGQNVTLSCEQNLNHDAMYWYRQDPGQGLRLIYYSQIVNDFQKGDIAEGYSVSREKKESFPLTVTSAQKNPTAFYLCASSIVLRSGSNQPQHFGDGTRLSIL.

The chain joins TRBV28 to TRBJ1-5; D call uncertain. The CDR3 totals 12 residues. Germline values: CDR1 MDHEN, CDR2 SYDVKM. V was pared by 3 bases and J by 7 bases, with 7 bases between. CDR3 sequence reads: CASSFGGQPQHF. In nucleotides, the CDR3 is TGTGCCAGCAGTTTTGGAGGGCAGCCCCAGCATTTT. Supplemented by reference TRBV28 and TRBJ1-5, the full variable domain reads DVKVTQSSRYLVKRTGEKVFLECVQDMDHENMFWYRQDPGLGLRLIYFSYDVKMKEKGDIPEGYSVSREKKERFSLILESASTNQTSMYLCASSFGGQPQHFGDGTRLSIL.

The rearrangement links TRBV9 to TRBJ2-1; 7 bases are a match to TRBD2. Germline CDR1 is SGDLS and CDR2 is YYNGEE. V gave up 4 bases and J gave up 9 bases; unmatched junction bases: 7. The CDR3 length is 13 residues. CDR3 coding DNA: TGTGCCAGCAGCCTCGGGGCTAGCGGTGAGCAGTTCTTC. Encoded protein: CASSLGASGEQFF.

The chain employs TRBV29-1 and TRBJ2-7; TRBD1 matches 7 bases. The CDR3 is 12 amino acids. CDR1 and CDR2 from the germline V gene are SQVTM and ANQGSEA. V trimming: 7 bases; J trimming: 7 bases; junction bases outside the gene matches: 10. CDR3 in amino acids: CSALTGQQEQYF. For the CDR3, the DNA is TGCAGCGCGCTTACGGGACAGCAGGAGCAGTACTTC.

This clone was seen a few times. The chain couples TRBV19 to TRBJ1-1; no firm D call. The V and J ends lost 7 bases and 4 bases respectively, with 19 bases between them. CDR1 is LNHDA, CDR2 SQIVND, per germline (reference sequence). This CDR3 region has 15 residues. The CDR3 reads CASINSPGGSTEAFF. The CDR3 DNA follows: TGTGCCAGTATTAATTCACCGGGAGGAAGCACTGAAGCTTTCTTT.

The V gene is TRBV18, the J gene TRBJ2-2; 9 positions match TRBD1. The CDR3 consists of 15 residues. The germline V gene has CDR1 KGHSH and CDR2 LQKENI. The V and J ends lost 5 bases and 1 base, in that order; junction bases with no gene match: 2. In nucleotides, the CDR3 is TGTGCCAGCTCAGCGGGACAGGGGAACACCGGGGAGCTGTTTTTT. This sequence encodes CASSAGQGNTGELFF.

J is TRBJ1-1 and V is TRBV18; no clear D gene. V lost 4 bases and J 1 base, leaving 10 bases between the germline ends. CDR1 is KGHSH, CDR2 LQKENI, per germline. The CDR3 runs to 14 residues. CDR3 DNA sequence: TGTGCCAGCTCACGCGCAGGCGCGAACACTGAAGCTTTCTTT. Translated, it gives CASSRAGANTEAFF.

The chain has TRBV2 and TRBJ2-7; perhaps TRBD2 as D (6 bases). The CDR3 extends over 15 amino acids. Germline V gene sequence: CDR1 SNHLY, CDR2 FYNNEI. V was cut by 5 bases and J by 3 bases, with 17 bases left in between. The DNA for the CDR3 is TGTGCCAGCAGTTCCCCGGGAGCTGAAGACTACGAGCAGTACTTC. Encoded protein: CASSSPGAEDYEQYF.

CDR3 DNA: TGTGCCAGTAGTTGGACTAGCGGGTCCGGAGATACGCAGTATTTT. Translated: CASSWTSGSGDTQYF. The genes are TRBV19 and TRBJ2-3, with 11 nucleotides matching TRBD2. The CDR3 spans 15 residues. After removal of 5 bases from V and 5 bases from J, the junction contained 6 bases not matched to a gene. CDR1 is LNHDA and CDR2 is SQIVND in the germline V gene (reference sequence).

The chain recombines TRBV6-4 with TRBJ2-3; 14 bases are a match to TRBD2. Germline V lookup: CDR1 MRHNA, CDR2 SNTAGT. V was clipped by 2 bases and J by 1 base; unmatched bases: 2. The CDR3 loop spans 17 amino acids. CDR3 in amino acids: CASSDGTSGSGTDTQYF. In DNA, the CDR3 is TGTGCCAGCAGTGACGGGACTAGCGGGAGTGGCACAGATACGCAGTATTTT.

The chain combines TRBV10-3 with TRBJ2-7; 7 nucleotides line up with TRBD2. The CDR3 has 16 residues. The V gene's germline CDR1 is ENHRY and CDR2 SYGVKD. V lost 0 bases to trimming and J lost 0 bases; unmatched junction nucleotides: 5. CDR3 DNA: TGTGCCATCAGTGAGTCATTAGCGGGCAGCTCCTACGAGCAGTACTTC. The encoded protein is CAISESLAGSSYEQYF.

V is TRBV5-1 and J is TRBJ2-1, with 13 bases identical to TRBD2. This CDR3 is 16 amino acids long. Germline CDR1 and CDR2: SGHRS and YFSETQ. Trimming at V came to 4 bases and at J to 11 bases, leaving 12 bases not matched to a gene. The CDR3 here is CASSGELAGGRSQQFF. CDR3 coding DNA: TGCGCCAGCAGCGGCGAACTAGCGGGAGGGCGATCCCAGCAGTTCTTC.

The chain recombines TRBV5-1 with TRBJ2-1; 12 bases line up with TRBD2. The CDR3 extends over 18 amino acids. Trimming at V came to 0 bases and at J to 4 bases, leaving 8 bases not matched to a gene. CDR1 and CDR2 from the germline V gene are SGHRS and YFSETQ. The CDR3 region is CASSLGTSGKALYNEQFF. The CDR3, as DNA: TGCGCCAGCAGCTTGGGGACTAGCGGGAAGGCTCTTTACAATGAGCAGTTCTTC.

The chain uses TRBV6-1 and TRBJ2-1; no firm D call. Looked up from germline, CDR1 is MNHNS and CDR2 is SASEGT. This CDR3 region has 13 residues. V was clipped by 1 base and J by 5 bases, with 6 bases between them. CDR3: CASSEGGHNEQFF. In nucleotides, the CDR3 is TGTGCCAGCAGTGAAGGAGGCCACAATGAGCAGTTCTTC.

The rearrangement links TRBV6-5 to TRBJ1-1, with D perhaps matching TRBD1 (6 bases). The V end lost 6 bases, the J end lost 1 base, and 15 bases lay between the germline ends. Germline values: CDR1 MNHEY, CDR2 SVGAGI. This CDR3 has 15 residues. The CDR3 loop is CASRLDRMWNTEAFF. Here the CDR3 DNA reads TGTGCCAGCAGACTCGACAGGATGTGGAACACTGAAGCTTTCTTT.

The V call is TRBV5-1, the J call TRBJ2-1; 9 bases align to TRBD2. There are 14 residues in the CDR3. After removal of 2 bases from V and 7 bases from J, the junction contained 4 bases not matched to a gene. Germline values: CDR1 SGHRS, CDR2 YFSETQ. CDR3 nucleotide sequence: TGCGCCAGCAGCTTCGGGACTAGCAGGAATGAGCAGTTCTTC. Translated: CASSFGTSRNEQFF. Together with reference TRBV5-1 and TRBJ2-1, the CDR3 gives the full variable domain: KAGVTQTPRYLIKTRGQQVTLSCSPISGHRSVSWYQQTPGQGLQFLFEYFSETQRNKGNFPGRFSGRQFSNSRSEMNVSTLELGDSALYLCASSFGTSRNEQFFGPGTRLTVL.

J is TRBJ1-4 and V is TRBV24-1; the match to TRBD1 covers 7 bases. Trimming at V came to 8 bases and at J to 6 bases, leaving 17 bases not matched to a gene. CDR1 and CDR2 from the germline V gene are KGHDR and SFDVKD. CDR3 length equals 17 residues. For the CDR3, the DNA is TGTGCCACCACCCCAAGACGGGACAGTGGGCGAGATGAAAAACTGTTTTTT. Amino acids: CATTPRRDSGRDEKLFF.

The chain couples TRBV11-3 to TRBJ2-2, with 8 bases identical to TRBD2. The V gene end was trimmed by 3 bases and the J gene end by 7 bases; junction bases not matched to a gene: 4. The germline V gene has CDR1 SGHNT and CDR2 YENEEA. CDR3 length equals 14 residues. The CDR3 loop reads CASSFSGTSGELFF. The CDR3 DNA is TGTGCCAGCAGCTTTAGCGGGACGAGCGGGGAGCTGTTTTTT.

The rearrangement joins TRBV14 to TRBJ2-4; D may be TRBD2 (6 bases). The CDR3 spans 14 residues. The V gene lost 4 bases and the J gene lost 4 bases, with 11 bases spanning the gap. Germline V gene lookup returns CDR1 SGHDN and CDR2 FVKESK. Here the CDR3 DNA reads TGTGCCAGCAGCCTTCAGGGAGGTAAAAACATTCAGTACTTC. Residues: CASSLQGGKNIQYF.

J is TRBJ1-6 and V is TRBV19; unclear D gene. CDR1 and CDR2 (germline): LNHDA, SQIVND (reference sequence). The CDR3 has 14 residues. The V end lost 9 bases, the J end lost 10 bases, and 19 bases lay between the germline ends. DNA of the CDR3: TGTGCCAGCACCCGGACTCTCGGAGGGTCACCCCTCCACTTT. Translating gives CASTRTLGGSPLHF. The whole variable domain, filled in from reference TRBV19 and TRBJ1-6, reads DGGITQSPKYLFRKEGQNVTLSCEQNLNHDAMYWYRQDPGQGLRLIYYSQIVNDFQKGDIAEGYSVSREKKESFPLTVTSAQKNPTAFYLCASTRTLGGSPLHFGNGTRLTVT.

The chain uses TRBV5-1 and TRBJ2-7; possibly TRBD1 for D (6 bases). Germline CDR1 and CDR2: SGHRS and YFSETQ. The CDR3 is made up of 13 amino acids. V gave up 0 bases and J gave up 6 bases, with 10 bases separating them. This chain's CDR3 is CASSLVETGEQYF. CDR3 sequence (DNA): TGCGCCAGCAGCTTGGTTGAGACAGGCGAGCAGTACTTC.

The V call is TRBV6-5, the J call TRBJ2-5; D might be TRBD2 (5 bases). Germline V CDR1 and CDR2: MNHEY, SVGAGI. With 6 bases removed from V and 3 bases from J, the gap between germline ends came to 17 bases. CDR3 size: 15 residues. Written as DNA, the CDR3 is TGTGCCAGCAGCGGCCTGGAGGCGACCAAAGAGACCCAGTACTTC. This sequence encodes CASSGLEATKETQYF.